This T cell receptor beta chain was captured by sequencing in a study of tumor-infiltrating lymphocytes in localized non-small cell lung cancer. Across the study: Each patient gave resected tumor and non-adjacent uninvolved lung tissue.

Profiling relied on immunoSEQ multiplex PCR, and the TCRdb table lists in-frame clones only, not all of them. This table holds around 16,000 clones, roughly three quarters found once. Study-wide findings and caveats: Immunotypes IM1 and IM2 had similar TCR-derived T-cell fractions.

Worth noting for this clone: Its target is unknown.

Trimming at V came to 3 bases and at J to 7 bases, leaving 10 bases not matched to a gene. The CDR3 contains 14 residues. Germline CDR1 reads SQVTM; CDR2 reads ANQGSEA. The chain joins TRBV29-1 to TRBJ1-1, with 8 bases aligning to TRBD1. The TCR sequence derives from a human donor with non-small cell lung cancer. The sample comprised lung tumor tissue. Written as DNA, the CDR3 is TGCAGCGTTGAGCTGGACAGGGAAGAGGATGAAGCTTTCTTT. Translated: CSVELDREEDEAFF.